This TCR beta chain was obtained from a study of IL-17A CD8 T cells in psoriatic arthritis synovium. Regarding the complete study: The goal of the study was to characterize the phenotype, molecular profile and function of synovial IL-17A+CD8+ T cells in the pathogenesis of psoriatic arthritis. Overall study outcomes, separate from this receptor: Cells came from synovial fluid rather than synovial tissue, since no psoriatic arthritis synovial tissue samples were available. Only three patients were covered by TCR sequencing, and this limited sample size was acknowledged by the authors. Although most synovial CD8+ subsets stayed polyclonal, some individual clones made up over 5% of the repertoire.

Comment on this clone: Which antigen it targets is not known. No base-level quality is on record; no much larger clone is a single base apart.

Synovial fluid effusions were aspirated from the actively inflamed joints of patients with psoriatic arthritis. For each patient, synovial fluid served as the source from which three memory CD8+ T cell populations were isolated by sorting: Tc1 cells (IL-17A-IFNgamma+), Tc17 cells (IL-17A+) and the bulk memory fraction, allowing their TCR repertoires to be compared. Psoriatic arthritis patients met the Classification of Psoriatic Arthritis Study Group (CASPAR) criteria. The bulk memory CD8+ T cell sort included CD45RA-CD27+/- cells together with CD45RA+CD27- cells. In three patients with psoriatic arthritis, sorted CD8+ T cell subsets from synovial fluid were put through TCRbeta sequencing. Synovial fluid mononuclear cells were isolated using Lymphoprep and were cryopreserved in liquid nitrogen prior to use. The medium used for cryopreservation had around 50% fetal calf serum and approximately 10% dimethyl sulfoxide.

After DNA extraction (Qiagen), TCRbeta V-D-J rearrangements underwent bias-controlled amplification and then high-throughput sequencing (immunoSEQ; Adaptive Biotech). The original pipeline was this. The immunoSEQ Analyzer platform was used to analyze productive sequences at the sequence level. Clonality was calculated as 1 minus Pielou's evenness, so values run from 0 (highly polyclonal) up to 1 (monoclonal). The Morisita index, which runs from 0 (no similarity) to 1 (complete similarity), was used to measure repertoire overlap between subsets. In its TCRdb copy, this immuneACCESS table keeps in-frame sequences only and misses some clones. Where compared with another copy, unresolved V genes explain less than half of these, and the others have no known cause. That table furnishes V, J and clone size, whereas the DNA furnished D and trimming. This sample holds about 2,100 clones; 72% were observed only once. Clones ranked in the top ten supply about 10% of the sample.

This receptor was taken from a human donor with psoriatic arthritis. Sequenced material: memory CD8+ T cells from synovial fluid. The intended sense of this specimen's cell subset or site label: bulk memory CD8+ T cells (CD45RA-CD27+/- and CD45RA+CD27-).

CDR3 protein: CASGGANTGELFF. The DNA reads TGTGCCAGCGGAGGGGCTAACACCGGGGAGCTGTTTTTT. The rearranged chain carries TRBV9 and TRBJ2-2; the D segment could be TRBD2, given 6 matching bases. The CDR1 and CDR2 encoded by the germline V gene are SGDLS and YYNGEE. The germline ends are 9 bases apart after V is trimmed by 7 bases and J by 2 bases. CDR3 length: 13 amino acids, cysteine to phenylalanine. This entry keeps only the CDR3 DNA: 39 bases, framed from base 1.